This TCR beta chain came from a study of blood T cell repertoires in COVID-19. Whole-study context: Samples representing acute and convalescent COVID-19 were sourced from the United States, Italy and Spain. From T cells, B-cell-depleted T cells, or PBMCs came the material, which was cDNA or gDNA.

The length of the CDR3 is 18 residues. Patients of the Seattle cohort, enrolled during active infection, were followed longitudinally. As processed by the authors: Estimation of nucleated cell counts relied on the amplification of reference gene primers. Profiling relied on immunoSEQ multiplex PCR, and the TCRdb table lists in-frame clones only, not all of them. V and J calls and clone size follow that table, whereas D and trimming were derived from the DNA. The data show under 250,000 clones, 75% to 85% seen once. The receptor comes from a man in his fifties with COVID-19, enrolled during active disease. V is TRBV21-1 and J is TRBJ1-2. TRBV21-1 is annotated as a pseudogene. Sequenced: peripheral blood. The CDR3 nucleotides read TGTGCCAGCACCGGGGAAGGGGGACTACCCCCTTCAAACTATGGCTACACCTTC. Its translation: CASTGEGGLPPSNYGYTF.